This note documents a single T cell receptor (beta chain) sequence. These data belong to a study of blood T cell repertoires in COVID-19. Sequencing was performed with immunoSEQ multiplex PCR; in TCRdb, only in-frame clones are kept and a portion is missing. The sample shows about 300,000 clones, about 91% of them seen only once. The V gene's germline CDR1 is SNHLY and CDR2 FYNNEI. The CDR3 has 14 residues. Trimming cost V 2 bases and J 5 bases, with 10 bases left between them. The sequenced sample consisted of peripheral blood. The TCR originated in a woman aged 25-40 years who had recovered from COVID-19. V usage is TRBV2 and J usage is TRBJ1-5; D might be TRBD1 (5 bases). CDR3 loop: CASSEQGNHQPQHF. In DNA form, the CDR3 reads TGTGCCAGCAGTGAACAGGGTAACCATCAGCCCCAGCATTTT.